Below are 4 T cell receptor beta chains sequenced from a single sample in a study of blood T cell repertoires in COVID-19. Method: immunoSEQ multiplex PCR; TCRdb's copy keeps in-frame clones and lacks some. This table has over 150,000 clones, roughly nine tenths appearing once. Sequencing used peripheral blood. These TCRs come from a man in his forties or fifties with acute or convalescent COVID-19.

This clone has only one observation. This chain links TRBV5-6 with TRBJ1-1; a weak D match, TRBD1 (6 bases). This CDR3 has 15 residues. The V end lost 4 bases, the J end lost 1 base, and 14 bases lay between the germline ends. Looked up from germline, CDR1 is SGHDT and CDR2 is YYEEEE. CDR3 DNA: TGTGCCAGCAGCCTCCTAAACAGGGCGAACACTGAAGCTTTCTTT. This gives the protein CASSLLNRANTEAFF. The complete variable domain, with remaining parts taken from reference TRBV5-6 and TRBJ1-1, reads DAGVTQSPTHLIKTRGQQVTLRCSPKSGHDTVSWYQQALGQGPQFIFQYYEEEERQRGNFPDRFSGHQFPNYSSELNVNALLLGDSALYLCASSLLNRANTEAFFGQGTRLTVV.

This chain connects TRBV28 to TRBJ2-2, with D uncertain. Looked up from germline, CDR1 is MDHEN and CDR2 is SYDVKM. The length of the CDR3 is 12 residues. V lost 11 bases, J lost 4 bases, and 11 bases lay in between. CDR3 sequence reads: CALSRVTGELFF. The CDR3 region has the DNA TGTGCCCTCAGCCGGGTCACCGGGGAGCTGTTTTTT. Full variable domain (missing parts from reference TRBV28 and TRBJ2-2): DVKVTQSSRYLVKRTGEKVFLECVQDMDHENMFWYRQDPGLGLRLIYFSYDVKMKEKGDIPEGYSVSREKKERFSLILESASTNQTSMYLCALSRVTGELFFGEGSRLTVL.

This clone was recorded once. The chain couples TRBV5-1 to TRBJ2-1; D is undetermined. V was clipped by 0 bases and J by 3 bases, with 13 bases between them. CDR1 is SGHRS and CDR2 is YFSETQ in the germline V gene. CDR3 size: 16 residues. CDR3 protein: CASSLALGGDYNEQFF. The CDR3 nucleotides read TGCGCCAGCAGCTTGGCACTTGGCGGCGACTACAATGAGCAGTTCTTC.

This chain connects TRBV19 to TRBJ1-1, with D unresolved. Between the trimmed V and J ends, which lost 3 bases and 1 base, there was a span of 6 bases. The CDR3 consists of 13 residues. CDR1 and CDR2 from the germline V gene are LNHDA and SQIVND (reference sequence). The chain's CDR3 is CASSIQKNTEAFF. The CDR3 nucleotides read TGTGCCAGTAGTATCCAGAAGAACACTGAAGCTTTCTTT.